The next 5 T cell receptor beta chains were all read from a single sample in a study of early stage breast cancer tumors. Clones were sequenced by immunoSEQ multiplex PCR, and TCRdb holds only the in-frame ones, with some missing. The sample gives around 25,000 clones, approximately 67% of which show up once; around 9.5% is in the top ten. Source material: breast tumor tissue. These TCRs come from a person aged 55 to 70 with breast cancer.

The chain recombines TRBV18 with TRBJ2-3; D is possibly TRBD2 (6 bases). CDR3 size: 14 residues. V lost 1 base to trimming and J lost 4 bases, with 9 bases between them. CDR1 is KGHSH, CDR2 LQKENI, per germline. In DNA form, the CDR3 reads TGTGCCAGCTCACCACGGGGGGAGGCAGATACGCAGTATTTT. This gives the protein CASSPRGEADTQYF.

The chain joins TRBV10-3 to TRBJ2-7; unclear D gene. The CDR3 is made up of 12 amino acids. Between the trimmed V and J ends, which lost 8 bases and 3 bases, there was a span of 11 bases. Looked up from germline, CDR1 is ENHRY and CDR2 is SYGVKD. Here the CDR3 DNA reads TGTGCCATCGCTGAATCGGTCTACGAGCAGTACTTC. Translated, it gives CAIAESVYEQYF.

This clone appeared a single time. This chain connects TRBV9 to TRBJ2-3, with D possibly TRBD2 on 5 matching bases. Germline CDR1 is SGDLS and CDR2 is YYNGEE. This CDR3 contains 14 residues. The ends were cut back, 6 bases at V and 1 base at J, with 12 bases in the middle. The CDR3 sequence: CASNGKGGTDTQYF. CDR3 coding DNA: TGTGCCAGCAACGGGAAGGGCGGCACAGATACGCAGTATTTT.

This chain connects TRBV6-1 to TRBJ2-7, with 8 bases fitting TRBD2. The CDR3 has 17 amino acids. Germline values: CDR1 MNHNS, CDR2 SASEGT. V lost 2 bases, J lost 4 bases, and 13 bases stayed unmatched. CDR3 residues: CASSERQGTSYPYEQYF. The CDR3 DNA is TGTGCCAGCAGTGAACGCCAGGGGACTAGTTACCCTTACGAGCAGTACTTC.

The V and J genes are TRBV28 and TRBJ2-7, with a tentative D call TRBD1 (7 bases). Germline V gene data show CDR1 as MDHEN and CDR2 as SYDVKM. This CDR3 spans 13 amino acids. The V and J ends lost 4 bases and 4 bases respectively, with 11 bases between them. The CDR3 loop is CASSWRGQYEQYF. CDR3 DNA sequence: TGTGCCAGCAGTTGGAGGGGGCAATACGAGCAGTACTTC.